This section outlines one T cell receptor (beta chain) sequence together with its context. The antigen remains unidentified. These data originate in a study of CD4 T cells in relation to SARS-CoV-2 and coronaviruses. In the study overall: TCR beta CDR3s were sequenced after approximately ten-day antigen culture of PBMCs.

Unexposed donor CD4+ T cells date from about 2011-2018, before the COVID-19 pandemic. After more than eight days of culture, CD4+ T cells were isolated. The germline V gene encodes CDR1 SGHAT and CDR2 FQNNGV. Between the trimmed V and J ends, which lost 1 base and 1 base, there was a span of 7 bases. This CDR3 spans 14 amino acids. TCRdb keeps only in-frame clones here, not all; method: immunoSEQ multiplex PCR. The sample has under 20,000 clones, 82% seen once. This clonotype originated in a human donor in good health. V usage is TRBV11-2 and J usage is TRBJ1-1; D is undetermined. The specimen was CD4+ T cells from PBMCs, cultured in vitro. The CDR3 reads CASSLVAGNTEAFF. CDR3 DNA: TGTGCCAGCAGCTTAGTTGCAGGGAACACTGAAGCTTTCTTT.